The clone carrying this T cell receptor (beta chain) was seen only a few times. The antigen is undetermined. The data were taken from a study of T cells after yellow fever vaccination. Study-wide context: The fractions with low cell numbers were processed using SMART-Seq v4 Ultra Low Input. Points from the study as a whole: The secondary response was weaker, and its peak arrived faster, on day 5 versus 15. The CD4 compartment and the CD8 compartment contained a small share of clonotypes in common.

The TCR cDNA carried a universal primer site and UMIs from 5'RACE template switching. Each CDR3 protein is one row after TCRdb ran MiXCR on the 5' RACE reads. Among about 370,000 distinct CDR3 sequences listed, around a tenth were seen once. This receptor was taken from a man in his late teens or twenties who received the YFV17D yellow fever vaccine. Sequenced material: PBMCs, taken on the day of the first yellow fever vaccination.

CDR3 sequence (DNA): TGCGCCAGCAGCTCCGGGACTAGCGGGGGACCCTACGAGCAGTACTTC. This encodes CASSSGTSGGPYEQYF. This chain connects TRBV5-1 to TRBJ2-7, with 14 bases fitting TRBD2. V lost 3 bases and J lost 2; bases outside the gene matches: 4. Germline V gene data show CDR1 as SGHRS and CDR2 as YFSETQ. CDR3 size: 16 residues.